Detailed here is one T cell receptor (beta chain). The sample comes from a study of blood T cell repertoires in COVID-19. Across the whole study: The study drew acute and convalescent COVID-19 samples from the United States, Italy and Spain.

The age range of participants was about 18 to 100 years, with residence in roughly 25 US areas. Cohorts were determined from participant-reported clinical history. The CDR3 contains 13 residues. The germline V and J ends were trimmed by 5 bases and 7 bases, with 12 bases remaining between them. CDR1 SGHAT and CDR2 FQNNGV come from the germline V gene. This table comes from immunoSEQ multiplex PCR, and its TCRdb copy is limited to in-frame clones, with some not included. The table lists about 260,000 clones, about 90% of them singletons, with over 0.75% in the top ten. The V call is TRBV11-2, the J call TRBJ1-5; weak D call: TRBD1 (6 bases). The sequenced sample consisted of PBMCs or T cells enriched from blood (not recorded which). The origin of this receptor is a man in his fifties or sixties who had been exposed to COVID-19. The CDR3 here is CASSPTGNQPQHF. Written as DNA, the CDR3 is TGTGCCAGCAGCCCTACAGGGAACCAGCCCCAGCATTTT.